What follows describes a single TCR beta chain. Its matching antigen is unknown. The source of the sample is a study of blood T cells in healthy people across ages. Overall study results and limits: Strongly correlated with naive T cell percentage was TCR beta diversity. Older individuals had lower TCR beta diversity per million T cells (the decline was roughly linear).

Then a second PCR, running roughly 7 to 11 cycles, was carried out with a sample-barcoded 5' primer and a J-beta primer mix. TCRdb reanalysed the 5' RACE reads using MiXCR and keeps one entry per CDR3 protein. The table shows 1.5 million to 2 million distinct CDR3 sequences, with about 35% occurring only once. The donors, all healthy, were Caucasians living in Russia, aged 6 to 90. Per-sample yields of isolated PBMCs were at least 6 million. The length of the CDR3 is 15 residues. Between the trimmed V and J ends, which lost 0 bases and 4 bases, there was a span of 10 bases. Germline-derived CDR1 and CDR2 are SGHTA and FQGTGA.

J is TRBJ2-1 and V is TRBV7-3, with no clear D. The TCR was taken from a woman in her 30s in good health. Sequencing was done on a sample of blood. The CDR3: CASSLTLGRYNEQFF. CDR3 DNA sequence: TGTGCCAGCAGCTTAACGTTGGGCAGATACAATGAGCAGTTCTTC.